One sample yielded the 10 T cell receptor beta chains listed below, sequenced in a study of graft-versus-host responses after intestinal transplantation. Libraries were prepared by immunoSEQ multiplex PCR; TCRdb keeps only in-frame clonotypes and omits some of them. The data contain under 15,000 clones, roughly a third of them singletons. The authors combined around 200,000 CFSE-labeled responder cells with around 200,000 irradiated, violet-dye-labeled stimulator cells in plates. Sequencing used alloreactive CD8+ T cells from a mixed lymphocyte reaction culture, obtained before intestinal transplant. Stated subset: CFSE-low proliferating T cells sorted from roughly six-day pre-transplant mixed lymphocyte reaction (GvH or HvG direction). All receptors come from a human patient who received an intestinal transplant.

This clone has just a few counts. This chain connects TRBV7-2 to TRBJ2-3; TRBD2 agrees at 12 bases. Germline V lookup: CDR1 SGHTA, CDR2 FQGNSA. J was trimmed by 4 bases and V by 6 bases; bases with no gene match: 8. The CDR3 loop spans 16 amino acids. The CDR3 nucleotides read TGTGCCAGCAGAGTGACTAGCGGGGGAAGAGCAGATACGCAGTATTTT. It specifies CASRVTSGGRADTQYF. Together with reference TRBV7-2 and TRBJ2-3, the CDR3 gives the full variable domain: GAGVSQSPSNKVTEKGKDVELRCDPISGHTALYWYRQSLGQGLEFLIYFQGNSAPDKSGLPSDRFSAERTGGSVSTLTIQRTQQEDSAVYLCASRVTSGGRADTQYFGPGTRLTVL.

The chain employs TRBV6-1 and TRBJ1-2; D remains unclear. Trimming took 7 bases from V and 4 from J, leaving 13 bases between them. The CDR3 consists of 13 residues. Germline lookup yields CDR1 MNHNS and CDR2 SASEGT. CDR3 amino acids: CASTRRASYGYTF. The CDR3 DNA follows: TGTGCCAGCACGAGGAGAGCAAGCTATGGCTACACCTTC.

The rearrangement links TRBV5-1 to TRBJ2-1; D unresolved. Germline V lookup: CDR1 SGHRS, CDR2 YFSETQ. The CDR3 loop spans 13 amino acids. V was pared by 0 bases and J by 5 bases, with 6 bases between. The DNA for the CDR3 is TGCGCCAGCAGCTTGGCGGTGGACAATGAGCAGTTCTTC. As protein: CASSLAVDNEQFF.

A few counts support this clone. CDR3 coding DNA: TGCGCCAGCAGCCCATGGGACAAGTACGAGCAGTACTTC. Translation gives CASSPWDKYEQYF. The rearrangement joins TRBV4-1 to TRBJ2-7, with D possibly matching TRBD1 (6 bases). Trimming removed 4 bases at V and 4 bases at J, with 11 bases between. This CDR3 is built from 13 residues. Germline V gives CDR1 MGHRA, CDR2 YSYEKL.

The chain carries TRBV12-5 and TRBJ2-7; 9 bases fit TRBD1. This CDR3 spans 15 amino acids. CDR1 is LGHNT, CDR2 FRNRAP, per germline. Unmatched junction bases numbered 6, after V lost 5 bases and J lost 1 base. Here the CDR3 DNA reads TGTGCTAGTGGTCCTACAGGGGGCTGGTCCTACGAGCAGTACTTC. Protein: CASGPTGGWSYEQYF.

The chain recombines TRBV9 with TRBJ2-5; 7 positions agree with TRBD1. V shed 0 bases and J 0 bases; nucleotides not matched to a gene: 8. CDR1 and CDR2 from the germline V gene are SGDLS and YYNGEE. The CDR3 sequence is 17 residues long. The CDR3 here is CASSVDSGQLHQETQYF. The DNA of the CDR3 is TGTGCCAGCAGCGTAGACTCGGGACAGCTACACCAAGAGACCCAGTACTTC. Filled out from reference TRBV9 and TRBJ2-5, the complete variable domain reads DSGVTQTPKHLITATGQRVTLRCSPRSGDLSVYWYQQSLDQGLQFLIQYYNGEERAKGNILERFSAQQFPDLHSELNLSSLELGDSALYFCASSVDSGQLHQETQYFGPGTRLLVL.

The chain is built from TRBV7-8 and TRBJ1-2, with 7 bases lining up with TRBD1. With 5 bases clipped from V and 4 bases from J, the junction kept 10 bases outside the gene matches. This CDR3 comprises 15 residues. CDR1 and CDR2 from the germline V gene are SGHVS and FQNEAQ. As DNA, the CDR3 is TGTGCCAGCAGCCCGAAAGGGGGCGCGGGCTATGGCTACACCTTC. Its protein is CASSPKGGAGYGYTF.

V is TRBV7-9 and J is TRBJ2-5; 11 bases agree with TRBD2. With 1 base clipped from V and 3 bases from J, the junction kept 13 bases outside the gene matches. Germline assignment: CDR1 SEHNR and CDR2 FQNEAQ (reference sequence). The CDR3 runs to 19 residues. In nucleotides, the CDR3 is TGTGCCAGCAGCTTAGTTCATAATAGCGGGGGGGCCGGGGAAGAGACCCAGTACTTC. Translated: CASSLVHNSGGAGEETQYF.

J is TRBJ2-1 and V is TRBV6-6, with D unresolved. Germline V gene lookup returns CDR1 MNHNY and CDR2 SVGAGI (reference sequence). The CDR3 contains 14 residues. V was trimmed by 0 bases and J by 6 bases, leaving 9 bases between them. Written as DNA, the CDR3 is TGTGCCAGCAGTTACTCTGTCGCGGCCAATGAGCAGTTCTTC. Amino acids: CASSYSVAANEQFF.

Note on this clone: The same CDR3 is also encoded by other DNA sequences in this sample. The chain couples TRBV4-1 to TRBJ1-1; D uncertain. The CDR3 is 13 residues long. Deletions cut 1 base from V and 0 bases from J, with 3 bases between. CDR1 and CDR2 (germline): MGHRA, YSYEKL. CDR3 bases: TGCGCCAGCAGCCAAGGGGTGAACACTGAAGCTTTCTTT. Translating gives CASSQGVNTEAFF.